Listed below are T cell receptor beta chains from one sample, sequenced in a study of post-analysis software for immune sequencing data. TCRdb recomputed calls from the PCR reads with MiXCR, one row per CDR3 protein. Of approximately 770,000 distinct CDR3 sequences detected, roughly 50% appear once; the ten largest clones hold 4.9%. Material for sequencing was blood. The source is a girl aged 10-17 years with multiple sclerosis. Both conserved end residues are part of each CDR3. The order of the fields is V gene, D gene, clone size, J gene, CDR3 protein, CDR3 DNA. D genes are given only for firm matches. A clone size is listed for some rows: how often the clone was seen (once, few, many), or a class if it is expanded.

>TRBV4-1|TRBD1|few|TRBJ2-7
CASSQDQGAPSEQYF
TGCGCCAGCAGCCAGGACCAGGGGGCCCCCTCCGAGCAGTACTTC
>TRBV5-6|NA|NA|TRBJ2-1
CASSLKERPYNEQFF
TGTGCCAGCAGCTTGAAAGAGCGTCCCTACAATGAGCAGTTCTTC
>TRBV12-3/TRBV12-4|TRBD2|NA|TRBJ2-3
CASSSRLAGGWTDTQYF
TGTGCCAGCAGTTCGAGACTAGCGGGAGGTTGGACAGATACGCAGTATTTT
>TRBV29-1|NA|NA|TRBJ2-1
CSVRSGPHNEQFF
TGCAGCGTTCGTAGCGGCCCCCACAATGAGCAGTTCTTC
>TRBV29-1|NA|NA|TRBJ1-2
CSVPQRDTLYGYTF
TGCAGCGTTCCACAAAGGGACACCCTCTATGGCTACACCTTC
>TRBV12-3/TRBV12-4|TRBD1|NA|TRBJ2-3
CASSSPSRTGRTDTQYF
TGTGCCAGCAGTTCCCCCTCCCGGACAGGACGCACAGATACGCAGTATTTT
>TRBV4-1|NA|once|TRBJ2-2
CASSRASTGELFF
TGCGCCAGCAGCCGAGCTAGCACCGGGGAGCTGTTTTTT
>TRBV7-8|TRBD1|NA|TRBJ2-5
CASSSSSGQLHQETQYF
TGTGCCAGCAGCTCGAGCTCGGGACAGCTCCACCAAGAGACCCAGTACTTC
>TRBV15|NA|few|TRBJ1-1
CATSRDLNKKNTEAFF
TGTGCCACCAGCAGAGATCTTAACAAGAAGAACACTGAAGCTTTCTTT
>TRBV10-3|NA|NA|TRBJ2-3
CAISPMLSTDTQYF
TGTGCCATCAGTCCCATGCTGAGCACAGATACGCAGTATTTT
>TRBV9|NA|few|TRBJ2-7
CASSVEGLASYEQYF
TGTGCCAGCAGCGTAGAGGGGCTAGCATCCTACGAGCAGTACTTC
>TRBV27|TRBD2|few|TRBJ2-3
CASRVLSTSGSTDTQYF
TGTGCCAGCAGGGTGTTGTCAACTAGCGGGAGCACAGATACGCAGTATTTT
>TRBV5-5|NA|NA|TRBJ2-5
CASSPPGTPEYF
TGTGCCAGCAGCCCCCCCGGGACACCCGAGTACTTC
>TRBV4-3|TRBD2|few|TRBJ2-3
CASGLAGVPDTQYF
TGCGCCAGCGGGTTAGCGGGAGTCCCAGATACGCAGTATTTT
>TRBV29-1|NA|NA|TRBJ2-5
CSVESTEIGTQYF
TGCAGCGTTGAGTCGACGGAGATCGGGACCCAGTACTTC
>TRBV2|NA|NA|TRBJ1-5
CASSGTADNQPQHF
TGTGCCAGCAGTGGGACAGCGGACAATCAGCCCCAGCATTTT
>TRBV4-3|NA|NA|TRBJ1-2
CASSQVRGSETYGYTF
TGCGCCAGCAGCCAAGTTCGAGGTAGTGAGACCTATGGCTACACCTTC
>TRBV25-1|NA|NA|TRBJ2-4
CASSEYGGRDIQYF
TGTGCCAGCAGTGAATATGGGGGCAGGGACATTCAGTACTTC
>TRBV28|TRBD2|NA|TRBJ2-3
CASSPLGRGRTDTQYF
TGTGCCAGCAGCCCGCTCGGGAGGGGTAGGACAGATACGCAGTATTTT
>TRBV29-1|NA|NA|TRBJ1-2
CSAAGDGGYTF
TGCAGCGCCGCAGGGGACGGGGGCTACACCTTC
>TRBV20-1|TRBD2|NA|TRBJ2-7
CSARGSLGLAGAAEQYF
TGCAGTGCTAGAGGTTCTTTGGGACTAGCGGGAGCGGCGGAGCAGTACTTC
>TRBV18|NA|NA|TRBJ1-1
CASSRERSTEAFF
TGTGCCAGCTCACGGGAGAGGAGCACTGAAGCTTTCTTT
>TRBV20-1|NA|NA|TRBJ2-5
CSARGRQEQETQYF
TGCAGTGCTAGGGGAAGACAGGAGCAAGAGACCCAGTACTTC
>TRBV10-3|NA|few|TRBJ2-3
CAISESRRSGSTDTQYF
TGTGCCATCAGTGAGTCGAGGAGAAGCGGGAGCACAGATACGCAGTATTTT
>TRBV20-1|NA|NA|TRBJ1-2
CRGAVRNTF
TGCAGGGGGGCAGTTCGCAACACCTTC
>TRBV29-1|TRBD1|NA|TRBJ1-2
CSVEETGAIYGYTF
TGCAGCGTTGAAGAGACAGGGGCGATCTATGGCTACACCTTC
>TRBV6-1|NA|NA|TRBJ2-3
CASSHREDTQYF
TGTGCCAGCAGTCACAGGGAAGATACGCAGTATTTT
>TRBV20-1|TRBD2|NA|TRBJ2-7
CSAWTSGIPYEQYF
TGCAGTGCTTGGACTAGCGGGATACCCTACGAGCAGTACTTC
>TRBV29-1|TRBD1|NA|TRBJ2-7
CSVGPGQGAYEQYF
TGCAGCGTGGGACCGGGACAGGGGGCTTACGAGCAGTACTTC
>TRBV9|NA|NA|TRBJ2-3
CASSVGRADTQYF
TGTGCCAGCAGCGTAGGTAGAGCAGATACGCAGTATTTT
>TRBV20-1|NA|NA|TRBJ2-5
CSARDGHTPQETQYF
TGCAGTGCTAGAGATGGCCATACCCCACAGGAGACCCAGTACTTC